The 27 T cell receptor beta chains listed next were all sequenced from one sample in a study of T cells in Graves' hyperthyroidism and ophthalmopathy. TCR beta CDR3 sequences were amplified from RNA transcripts. The TCR CDR3 first-round RT-PCR relied on the HTBI primer set. TCRdb independently ran MiXCR on the multiplex PCR reads; one entry per CDR3 protein. This table has some 580,000 distinct CDR3 sequences, around 15% appearing once. Material: blood. The receptor set was obtained from a woman in her thirties or forties with Graves' ophthalmopathy.

This clonotype was found many times. The chain uses TRBV28 and TRBJ2-1; a weak D match, TRBD2 (6 bases). The V end lost 3 bases, the J end lost 9 bases, and 21 bases lay between the germline ends. Germline assignment: CDR1 MDHEN and CDR2 SYDVKM. CDR3 size: 16 residues. CDR3 DNA sequence: TGTGCCAGCAGTTTGCGAGGTGGGTGGAGGGATGGTGAGCAGTTCTTC. Translated: CASSLRGGWRDGEQFF.

This chain links TRBV27 with TRBJ1-2, with a tentative D call TRBD1 (6 bases). In germline, CDR1 is MNHEY, CDR2 SMNVEV (reference sequence). V lost 3 bases to trimming and J lost 2 bases, with 10 bases between them. This CDR3 spans 14 amino acids. This CDR3 reads CASSFPGQNYGYTF. DNA of the CDR3: TGTGCCAGCAGTTTCCCTGGACAGAACTATGGCTACACCTTC.

This clonotype was observed many times. This chain connects TRBV2 to TRBJ1-1; weak D call: TRBD1 (5 bases). CDR1 and CDR2 (germline): SNHLY, FYNNEI. Trimming stripped 2 bases from V and 0 bases from J, with 10 bases between. The CDR3 covers 15 residues. The CDR3 spells CASSEMSGMNTEAFF. DNA of the CDR3: TGTGCCAGCAGTGAAATGTCAGGGATGAACACTGAAGCTTTCTTT.

This chain links TRBV6-2 or TRBV6-3 with TRBJ2-7, with D possibly matching TRBD2 (6 bases). Germline lookup yields CDR1 MNHEY and CDR2 SVGEGT. The CDR3 is 14 amino acids. Trimming shortened V by 5 bases and J by 6 bases, and 17 bases separated the two germline ends. Here the CDR3 DNA reads TGTGCCAGCAGTCGAGGGAGGATGGGGTGCGAGCAGTACTTC. Protein product: CASSRGRMGCEQYF.

This clonotype appeared many times. The chain links TRBV7-8 to TRBJ2-5; 9 bases are shared with TRBD2. CDR3 length equals 16 residues. J gave up 4 bases and V 5 bases, and 11 bases lay outside the gene matches. The germline gives CDR1 SGHVS, CDR2 FQNEAQ. CDR3 nucleotide sequence: TGTGCCAGCAGCGGGGAAGCGGGAGGCCCCCGAGAGACCCAGTACTTC. Translating gives CASSGEAGGPRETQYF. Complete variable domain (other parts from reference TRBV7-8 and TRBJ2-5): GAGVSQSPRYKVAKRGQDVALRCDPISGHVSLFWYQQALGQGPEFLTYFQNEAQLDKSGLPSDRFFAERPEGSVSTLKIQRTQQEDSAVYLCASSGEAGGPRETQYFGPGTRLLVL.

The chain combines TRBV10-2 with TRBJ2-3; 8 nucleotides match TRBD2. There are 15 residues in the CDR3. Losses at the gene ends were 5 bases for V and 2 bases for J; bases not matched to a gene: 6. Looked up from germline, CDR1 is WSHSY and CDR2 is SAAADI. The CDR3 is CASSQRESYTDTQYF. The CDR3 DNA reads TGCGCCAGCAGTCAGCGGGAGTCCTACACAGATACGCAGTATTTT.

This clonotype showed up just a few times. V and J are TRBV3-1 and TRBJ2-7, with no clear D. Germline lookup yields CDR1 LGHDT and CDR2 YNNKEL (reference sequence). Trimming took off 0 bases at V and 3 bases at J, with 9 bases between the two ends. The CDR3 extends over 14 amino acids. In DNA, the CDR3 is TGTGCCAGCAGCCAAGAAGGGTCAAACTACGAGCAGTACTTC. This sequence encodes CASSQEGSNYEQYF.

This clonotype was seen at least ten times. The chain is built from TRBV11-2 and TRBJ1-1, with a weak D call TRBD1 (6 bases). This CDR3 contains 13 residues. The V end lost 10 bases, the J end lost 11 bases, and 23 bases lay between the germline ends. Germline lookup yields CDR1 SGHAT and CDR2 FQNNGV. Here the CDR3 reads CAIPVGQLGVAFF. The CDR3 region has the DNA TGTGCCATCCCCGTAGGACAGTTGGGAGTGGCTTTCTTT.

With respect to this clonotype: A clone one base away is much larger, so this may be a read error. For the CDR3, the DNA is TGTGCCAGCAGTTTCATAAGCCTCCCCGGGACTGCCTCCCATGAGCAGCTCTTC. Translation: CASSFISLPGTASHEQLF. The V call is TRBV27, the J call TRBJ2-1, with D maybe TRBD2 (6 bases). Germline V gene lookup returns CDR1 MNHEY and CDR2 SMNVEV (reference sequence). There are 18 residues in the CDR3.

The chain carries TRBV7-8 and TRBJ2-7; TRBD2 matches 12 bases. The CDR3 contains 16 residues. Germline V CDR1 and CDR2: SGHVS, FQNEAQ. With 1 base clipped from V and 2 bases from J, the junction kept 3 bases outside the gene matches. CDR3 loop: CASSLVLAGGPYEQYF. The DNA for the CDR3 is TGTGCCAGCAGCTTAGTTCTAGCGGGAGGGCCCTACGAGCAGTACTTC.

This clonotype was seen only a few times. This chain's CDR3 is CASSLYGDANYGYTF. The CDR3 DNA is TGTGCCAGCAGCTTATACGGGGATGCTAACTATGGCTACACCTTC. V usage is TRBV11-2 and J usage is TRBJ1-2; D not resolved. Germline CDR1 reads SGHAT; CDR2 reads FQNNGV. V dropped 2 bases and J dropped 0 bases, with 10 bases sitting between them. The CDR3 consists of 15 residues.

In its sample, this clonotype was seen once. This chain joins TRBV27 and TRBJ2-3; 7 bases line up with TRBD1. CDR1 and CDR2 from the germline V gene are MNHEY and SMNVEV (reference sequence). V lost 6 bases to trimming and J lost 5 bases; unmatched junction nucleotides: 8. The CDR3 contains 14 residues. The CDR3 region has the DNA TGTGCCAGCAGCCGACAGGGTTCTCAAGATACGCAGTATTTT. Amino acids: CASSRQGSQDTQYF.

Only a few counts were recorded for this clonotype. The chain employs TRBV5-4 and TRBJ2-2; perhaps D is TRBD1 or TRBD2 (5 bases each). There are 14 residues in the CDR3. V was shortened by 3 bases and J by 3 bases, with 9 bases between the two germline ends. Germline loops: CDR1 SGHNT, CDR2 YYREEE (reference sequence). This CDR3 is CASSWGFDTGELFF. The DNA of the CDR3 is TGTGCCAGCAGCTGGGGGTTTGACACCGGGGAGCTGTTTTTT.

In regard to this clonotype: One end of the junction does not line up with germline, which may come from a read error. V usage is TRBV28 and J usage is TRBJ1-2, with D uncertain. Germline CDR1 and CDR2: MDHEN and SYDVKM. This CDR3 is built from 14 residues. CDR3: CASSQVPRIYGYTF. CDR3 sequence (DNA): TGCGCCAGCAGCCAAGTCCCCCGGATCTATGGCTACACCTTC.

This clonotype occurred many times. The V call is TRBV6-5, the J call TRBJ2-5, with 8 nucleotides matching TRBD1. The CDR3 is 17 amino acids. Unmatched junction bases numbered 10, after V lost 0 bases and J lost 4 bases. The germline gives CDR1 MNHEY, CDR2 SVGAGI. The CDR3 loop reads CASSYSWARGLGETQYF. The DNA of the CDR3 is TGTGCCAGCAGTTACTCATGGGCCAGGGGGCTAGGAGAGACCCAGTACTTC.

This clonotype was counted only a few times. The genes are TRBV5-5 and TRBJ1-4, with D maybe TRBD1 (5 bases). Trimming stripped 4 bases from V and 6 bases from J, with 13 bases between. The V gene's germline CDR1 is SGHKS and CDR2 YYEKEE (reference sequence). The CDR3 has 14 amino acids. CDR3 in DNA: TGTGCCAGCAGCCCCGGGACTGCTTATGAAAAACTGTTTTTT. Its protein is CASSPGTAYEKLFF.

A note on this clonotype: This may come from a read error, since a much larger clone is one base off. The rearrangement joins TRBV12-3 or TRBV12-4 to TRBJ1-5; possible D gene TRBD1, 5 bases. This CDR3 contains 14 residues. V lost 5 bases, J lost 4 bases, and 12 bases lay in between. The CDR3 reads CASSQQGANQPQHF. In DNA, the CDR3 is TGTGCCAGCAGTCAGCAGGGAGCTAATCAGCCCCAGCATTTT.

The chain combines TRBV5-1 with TRBJ2-7, with 8 bases lining up with TRBD2. Germline CDR1 reads SGHRS; CDR2 reads YFSETQ. The length of the CDR3 is 14 residues. Trimming removed 4 bases from V and 5 bases from J; junction bases left unmatched: 8. CDR3 sequence reads: CASSLGGLENEQYF. For the CDR3, the DNA is TGCGCCAGCAGCCTCGGGGGACTAGAAAACGAGCAGTACTTC. Together with reference TRBV5-1 and TRBJ2-7, the CDR3 gives the full variable domain: KAGVTQTPRYLIKTRGQQVTLSCSPISGHRSVSWYQQTPGQGLQFLFEYFSETQRNKGNFPGRFSGRQFSNSRSEMNVSTLELGDSALYLCASSLGGLENEQYFGPGTRLTVT.

The table lists this clonotype with many counts. The J gene is TRBJ2-7, the V gene TRBV5-5, with TRBD2 identical over 7 bases. Germline values: CDR1 SGHKS, CDR2 YYEKEE (reference sequence). The CDR3 is 15 amino acids. V was clipped by 3 bases and J by 3 bases; unmatched bases: 9. This CDR3 is CASSSAGRGGYEQYF. The DNA for the CDR3 is TGTGCCAGCAGCTCCGCGGGGAGGGGAGGCTACGAGCAGTACTTC. The full variable domain, completed using reference TRBV5-5 and TRBJ2-7, is DAGVTQSPTHLIKTRGQQVTLRCSPISGHKSVSWYQQVLGQGPQFIFQYYEKEERGRGNFPDRFSARQFPNYSSELNVNALLLGDSALYLCASSSAGRGGYEQYFGPGTRLTVT.

Regarding this clonotype: One end of the junction varies from germline; a read error may be responsible. V and J are TRBV28 and TRBJ2-7, with D possibly being TRBD2 (5 bases). Germline CDR1 reads MDHEN; CDR2 reads SYDVKM. CDR3 size: 14 residues. The CDR3 DNA reads TGTGCCAGCCACGAAAGAGGGCCCTCCTACGGGCAGTACTTC. Its translation: CASHERGPSYGQYF.

This clonotype was recorded a few times. This may be a read error: a much more frequent sequence differs by one nucleotide. The CDR3 does not close with the conserved phenylalanine or tryptophan, likely indicating a read error. V usage is TRBV7-2 and J usage is TRBJ2-1, with D possibly matching TRBD2 (5 bases). V lost 0 bases and J 7 bases, leaving 13 bases between the germline ends. This CDR3 comprises 15 residues. Germline V CDR1 and CDR2: SGHTA, FQGNSA. CDR3 in DNA: TGTGCCAGCAGCTTAGCGTGGGAGTATAGTAATGAGCAGTTCTCC. As protein: CASSLAWEYSNEQFS.

A few counts support this clonotype. This chain connects TRBV7-3 to TRBJ2-2; 9 bases agree with TRBD2. The V and J ends lost 8 bases and 6 bases, in that order; junction bases with no gene match: 4. There are 13 residues in the CDR3. The germline gives CDR1 SGHTA, CDR2 FQGTGA. CDR3 region: CASGAGGSGELFF. CDR3 sequence (DNA): TGTGCCAGCGGCGCGGGGGGGTCCGGGGAGCTGTTTTTT.

This clonotype was detected ten times or more. The gene calls are TRBV5-1 and TRBJ2-1, with 11 bases aligning to TRBD2. The CDR3 extends over 15 amino acids. Germline lookup yields CDR1 SGHRS and CDR2 YFSETQ. V gave up 4 bases and J gave up 4 bases; unmatched junction bases: 4. The CDR3, as DNA: TGCGCCAGCAGCATAGCGGGGGGGGATTACAATGAGCAGTTCTTC. It translates to CASSIAGGDYNEQFF.

The genes are TRBV12-5 and TRBJ1-2; D uncertain. This CDR3 is 13 amino acids long. Germline V gene sequence: CDR1 LGHNT, CDR2 FRNRAP. V was pared by 2 bases and J by 4 bases, with 8 bases between. The CDR3 loop reads CASGLQVSYGYTF. The CDR3 DNA is TGTGCTAGTGGTTTGCAGGTCTCCTATGGCTACACCTTC.

This clonotype was seen a few times. This chain connects TRBV20-1 to TRBJ2-3; D might be TRBD1 (5 bases). CDR3 length: 14 residues. In germline, CDR1 is DFQATT, CDR2 SNEGSKA (reference sequence). V was clipped by 1 base and J by 2 bases, with 10 bases between them. CDR3 loop: CSARGRANTDTQYF. The CDR3 bases are TGCAGTGCTAGAGGCAGGGCTAACACAGATACGCAGTATTTT.

Notes on this clonotype: This may come from a read error, since a much larger clone is one base off. V gene TRBV7-9 combines with J gene TRBJ2-1; 7 nucleotides agree with TRBD1. The CDR3 has 15 amino acids. The germline CDR1 and CDR2 sequences are SEHNR and FQNEAQ (reference sequence). The ends lost 3 bases at V and 5 bases at J; junction bases unmatched: 7. CDR3 nucleotides: TGTGCCAGCAGCTTCTTAGGGGGCAGGGACAATGAGCAGTTCTTC. The encoded protein is CASSFLGGRDNEQFF.

The sample holds many counts of this clonotype. The gene calls are TRBV5-6 and TRBJ2-3; 9 bases are a match to TRBD2. The CDR3 contains 16 residues. Germline CDR1 is SGHDT and CDR2 is YYEEEE. The V gene end was trimmed by 4 bases and the J gene end by 3 bases; junction bases not matched to a gene: 9. CDR3 in DNA: TGTGCCAGCAGCCCCCCCGGGCGGGAGGGGACAGATACGCAGTATTTT. This encodes CASSPPGREGTDTQYF.